A single TCR beta chain is shown here with its context. This entry is derived from a study of Ad26.COV2.S vaccination and SARS-CoV-2 variants. Documented treatment: roughly 20 received Ad26.COV2.S at low or high dose, single or two shots; about five received placebo; per-sample allocation not given. Sample collection was performed on day 63 after the first vaccine or placebo injection. Repertoires were generated with immunoSEQ multiplex PCR, while TCRdb's copy carries only in-frame clones and drops some. The sample records hundreds of thousands of clones, around 86% being singletons. Germline V gives CDR1 MGHRA, CDR2 YSYEKL. The ends lost 6 bases at V and 2 bases at J; junction bases unmatched: 8. CDR3 size: 15 residues.

The material sequenced was peripheral blood, taken in a trial of Ad26.COV2.S vaccine versus placebo. This clonotype originated in a person aged 18 to 59 who received the Ad26.COV2.S COVID-19 vaccine or a placebo. The gene calls are TRBV4-1 and TRBJ2-3; TRBD2 matches 7 bases. The CDR3 loop reads CASRPGLTNTDTQYF. DNA for the CDR3: TGCGCCAGCAGACCGGGACTAACCAACACAGATACGCAGTATTTT.